The 18 T cell receptor beta chains listed next were all sequenced from one sample in a study of T cells of healthy individuals. TCRdb recomputed calls from the 5' RACE reads with MiXCR, one row per CDR3 protein. This table has 45,000 to 60,000 distinct CDR3 sequences, about 15% appearing once. The receptors originated from a human donor in good health.

The chain carries TRBV3-2 and TRBJ2-7; the D segment call TRBD1 is taken from the table without a DNA check. TRBV3-2 is a pseudogene locus. The CDR3 runs 15 residues. The CDR3 DNA reads TGTGCCAGCAGCGCCCCGGGACGGAACTCCTACGAGCAGTACTTC. It specifies CASSAPGRNSYEQYF.

This clonotype was seen ten or more times. The rearrangement links TRBV7-8 to TRBJ2-4, with a possible D match to TRBD1 (6 bases). The CDR3 consists of 13 residues. CDR1 and CDR2 from the germline V gene are SGHVS and FQNEAQ. V lost 4 bases and J lost 4, with 8 bases in between. CDR3 protein: CASSSDRKNIQYF. In DNA form, the CDR3 reads TGTGCCAGCAGCTCCGACAGGAAAAACATTCAGTACTTC.

The genes are TRBV5-1 and TRBJ2-5; tentative D call: TRBD2 (6 bases). The CDR3 contains 13 residues. Trimming pared 7 bases from V and 1 base from J, leaving 11 bases between. The germline gives CDR1 SGHRS, CDR2 YFSETQ. Here the CDR3 DNA reads TGCGCCAGCGGTCGGACTATCCAAGAGACCCAGTACTTC. Encoded protein: CASGRTIQETQYF.

The rearrangement links TRBV4-2 to TRBJ2-7; D is perhaps TRBD1 (5 bases). The CDR3 extends over 17 amino acids. CDR1 and CDR2 (germline): LGHNA, YNFKEQ. V dropped 0 bases and J dropped 0 bases, with 15 bases sitting between them. CDR3 in amino acids: CASSQEDRLPSSYEQYF. The CDR3 DNA sequence: TGTGCCAGCAGCCAAGAAGACAGACTTCCGAGCTCCTACGAGCAGTACTTC.

This clonotype was counted between two and nine times. The genes are TRBV20-1 and TRBJ2-4; D is perhaps TRBD1 (6 bases). The CDR3 extends over 13 amino acids. Germline V CDR1 and CDR2: DFQATT, SNEGSKA (reference sequence). Trimming pared 1 base from V and 5 bases from J, leaving 9 bases between. The CDR3 bases are TGCAGTGCTAGAGGCAGGGGCCAAAACATTCAGTACTTC. Protein sequence: CSARGRGQNIQYF.

This clonotype was seen more than once but under ten times. The rearrangement uses TRBV10-3 and TRBJ1-4; no clear D. The length of the CDR3 is 15 residues. Trimming stripped 0 bases from V and 1 base from J, with 6 bases between. Germline CDR1 ENHRY, CDR2 SYGVKD. The CDR3 region is CAISESGGTNEKLFF. The CDR3 DNA reads as TGTGCCATCAGTGAGTCGGGCGGAACTAATGAAAAACTGTTTTTT.

This clonotype has only a few counts. The chain joins TRBV5-4 to TRBJ2-3; D not certain. Germline lookup yields CDR1 SGHNT and CDR2 YYREEE (reference sequence). The CDR3 covers 13 residues. The V and J ends lost 6 bases and 2 bases respectively, with 10 bases between them. This chain's CDR3 is CASMRLPTDTQYF. The CDR3 DNA reads TGTGCCAGCATGAGGCTGCCCACAGATACGCAGTATTTT.

This clonotype was counted a few times. V usage is TRBV7-9 and J usage is TRBJ1-2, with unresolved D. There are 15 residues in the CDR3. Between the trimmed V and J ends, which lost 1 base and 4 bases, there was a span of 13 bases. Germline CDR1 and CDR2: SEHNR and FQNEAQ (reference sequence). CDR3 DNA sequence: TGTGCCAGCAGCTTAGAAGGGTGGCCGCCCTATGGCTACACCTTC. Residues: CASSLEGWPPYGYTF.

This clonotype was counted at least ten times. V is TRBV7-2 and J is TRBJ2-1; 9 nucleotides align to TRBD2. Germline loops: CDR1 SGHTA, CDR2 FQGNSA. J was trimmed by 7 bases and V by 1 base; bases with no gene match: 14. The CDR3 runs to 18 residues. The CDR3 nucleotides read TGTGCCAGCAGCTTAGAGAGGTTATTGCGGGGGGGCCTTAATGAGCAGTTCTTC. It specifies CASSLERLLRGGLNEQFF.

This clonotype was counted at least ten times. The chain links TRBV5-1 to TRBJ2-2; D perhaps matches TRBD1 (5 bases). Germline values: CDR1 SGHRS, CDR2 YFSETQ. Between the trimmed V and J ends, which lost 4 bases and 0 bases, there was a span of 10 bases. The CDR3 covers 15 residues. The CDR3 DNA reads TGCGCCAGCAGCGCGACAGCTCCGAACACCGGGGAGCTGTTTTTT. Translated, it gives CASSATAPNTGELFF.

The V and J genes are TRBV6-5 and TRBJ2-2; 9 nucleotides match TRBD1. CDR1 is MNHEY and CDR2 is SVGAGI in the germline V gene. CDR3 length: 16 amino acids. The V segment lost 4 bases and the J segment 4 bases; nucleotides outside the gene matches: 7. CDR3 sequence reads: CASSSHRGRGTGELFF. The CDR3 region has the DNA TGTGCCAGCAGTTCACACAGGGGGCGCGGCACCGGGGAGCTGTTTTTT.

This clonotype was found a few times. V and J are TRBV20-1 and TRBJ2-7; D is tentatively TRBD1 or TRBD2 (6 bases each). V was shortened by 7 bases and J by 3 bases, with 13 bases between the two germline ends. Per the germline V gene, CDR1 is DFQATT and CDR2 is SNEGSKA (reference sequence). The CDR3 runs to 12 residues. CDR3 DNA sequence: TGCAGTGGGTCGGGGGCAAACTACGAGCAGTACTTC. As protein: CSGSGANYEQYF.

This clonotype was observed many times. The chain employs TRBV7-2 and TRBJ2-7; 9 bases are shared with TRBD1. CDR1 SGHTA and CDR2 FQGNSA come from the germline V gene. This CDR3 is built from 14 residues. The J segment lost 6 bases and the V segment lost 5 bases, leaving 8 bases of the junction unmatched. In DNA form, the CDR3 reads TGTGCCAGCAGCCAGACAGGGGGTAACGGCGAGCAGTACTTC. It encodes CASSQTGGNGEQYF.

This clonotype was found many times. This chain connects TRBV10-3 to TRBJ1-1; D not certain. CDR3 length equals 13 residues. Trimming pared 0 bases from V and 9 bases from J, leaving 11 bases between. Germline-derived CDR1 and CDR2 are ENHRY and SYGVKD. CDR3: CAISESVSAKAFF. In DNA, the CDR3 is TGTGCCATCAGTGAGTCGGTCAGTGCGAAAGCTTTCTTT.

This clonotype has ten or more counts. The chain employs TRBV5-4 and TRBJ2-3; possible D gene TRBD1, 5 bases. Trimming stripped 4 bases from V and 3 bases from J, with 12 bases between. This CDR3 spans 14 amino acids. CDR1 and CDR2 (germline): SGHNT, YYREEE (reference sequence). The CDR3 spells CASSHARVTDTQYF. The CDR3 region has the DNA TGTGCCAGCAGCCACGCCAGGGTGACAGATACGCAGTATTTT.

The rearrangement links TRBV6-5 to TRBJ1-2; D gene uncertain. Trimming removed 10 bases at V and 1 base at J, with 10 bases between. The CDR3 has 12 amino acids. Germline lookup yields CDR1 MNHEY and CDR2 SVGAGI. The CDR3: CATWTVNYGYTF. CDR3 nucleotides: TGTGCCACATGGACGGTTAACTATGGCTACACCTTC.

This clonotype was seen repeatedly, ten times or more. CDR3 DNA: TGTGCCAGCAGTCAAATAATAGGGGGTCAGCCCCAGCATTTT. Translation: CASSQIIGGQPQHF. This chain joins TRBV6-1 and TRBJ1-5; D is perhaps TRBD1 (6 bases). The CDR3 has 14 amino acids. V lost 5 bases to trimming and J lost 6 bases, with 14 bases between them. The germline CDR1 and CDR2 sequences are MNHNS and SASEGT.

The sample holds a few counts of this clonotype. V usage is TRBV29-1 and J usage is TRBJ2-2; D possibly matches TRBD1 or TRBD2 (5 bases each). Germline V gives CDR1 SQVTM, CDR2 ANQGSEA. The CDR3 consists of 15 residues. V was shortened by 7 bases and J by 2 bases, with 17 bases between the two germline ends. CDR3: CSAQGSGPNTGELFF. In DNA, the CDR3 is TGCAGCGCCCAGGGATCGGGGCCCAACACCGGGGAGCTGTTTTTT.